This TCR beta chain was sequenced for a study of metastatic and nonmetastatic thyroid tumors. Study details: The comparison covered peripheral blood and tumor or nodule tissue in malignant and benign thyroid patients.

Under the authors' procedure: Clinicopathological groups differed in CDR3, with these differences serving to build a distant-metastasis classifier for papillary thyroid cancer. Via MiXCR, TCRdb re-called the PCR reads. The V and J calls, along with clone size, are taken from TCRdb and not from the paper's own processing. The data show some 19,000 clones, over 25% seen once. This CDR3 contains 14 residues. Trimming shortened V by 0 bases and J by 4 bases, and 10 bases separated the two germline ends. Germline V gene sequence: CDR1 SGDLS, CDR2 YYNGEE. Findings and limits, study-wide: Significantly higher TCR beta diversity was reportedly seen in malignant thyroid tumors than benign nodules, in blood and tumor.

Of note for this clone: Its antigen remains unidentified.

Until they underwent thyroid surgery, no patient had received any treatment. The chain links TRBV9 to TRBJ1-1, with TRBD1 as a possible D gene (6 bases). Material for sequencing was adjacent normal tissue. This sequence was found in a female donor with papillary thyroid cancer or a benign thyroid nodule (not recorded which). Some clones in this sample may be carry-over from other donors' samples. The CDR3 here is CASSVEGGGTEAFF. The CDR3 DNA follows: TGTGCCAGCAGCGTAGAGGGAGGGGGCACTGAAGCTTTCTTT.